This passage covers 24 T cell receptor beta chains from one sample sequenced in a study of T cells after yellow fever vaccination (dated by TCRdb to the late 2010s). The library came from 5' RACE. Sequencing was performed on an Illumina HiSeq 2500. TCRdb applied fastp at Q25 and MiXCR to the public reads, then kept only in-frame beta chains. Duplicate CDR3 protein sequences are folded into a single record with the most common DNA and genes. The sample contains approximately 600,000 distinct CDR3 sequences, 9% to 15% of them found a single time. The top ten clonotypes cover 14% to 15% of the sample. This specimen's treatment or condition label, per the study, means: live attenuated yellow fever vaccine strain. Sequenced here: PBMCs, sampled on the day of the yellow fever booster vaccination. The receptors originated from a man aged 25-45 years who received the YFV17D yellow fever vaccine.

V gene TRBV29-1 combines with J gene TRBJ1-5, with TRBD1 matching 7 bases. The germline gives CDR1 SQVTM, CDR2 ANQGSEA. The CDR3 spans 13 residues. With V trimmed by 4 bases and J by 4 bases, 4 bases remained unmatched. The DNA of the CDR3 is TGCAGCGTTGGGGAGGGACAGAATCAGCCCCAGCATTTT. Translated: CSVGEGQNQPQHF.

This clonotype was seen more than once but under ten times. The chain recombines TRBV11-2 with TRBJ2-7; tentative D call: TRBD2 (7 bases). The CDR3 consists of 16 residues. Germline V lookup: CDR1 SGHAT, CDR2 FQNNGV. Between the trimmed V and J ends, which lost 2 bases and 4 bases, there was a span of 18 bases. CDR3 loop: CASSLRIGGRIYEQYF. Here the CDR3 DNA reads TGTGCCAGCAGCTTACGGATCGGGGGGCGGATATACGAGCAGTACTTC.

This clonotype appeared a few times. J is TRBJ2-1 and V is TRBV2; D may match TRBD1 or TRBD2 (6 bases each). Trimming stripped 7 bases from V and 6 bases from J, with 19 bases between. Germline V CDR1 and CDR2: SNHLY, FYNNEI. The CDR3 has 15 amino acids. The CDR3 nucleotides read TGTGCCAGCACCCCTCTCGGGGGCCTTACCAATGAGCAGTTCTTC. Translated: CASTPLGGLTNEQFF.

A few counts support this clonotype. The rearrangement uses TRBV10-2 and TRBJ2-7; D remains ambiguous. Germline V gene sequence: CDR1 WSHSY, CDR2 SAAADI. Trimming shortened V by 10 bases and J by 4 bases, and 14 bases separated the two germline ends. The CDR3 runs to 12 residues. Here the CDR3 reads CATGGGEYEQYF. CDR3 sequence (DNA): TGCGCCACCGGCGGCGGAGAATACGAGCAGTACTTC.

This clonotype was seen only a few times. The chain links TRBV10-3 to TRBJ2-7; 8 bases fit TRBD1. This CDR3 contains 14 residues. Germline CDR1 and CDR2: ENHRY and SYGVKD. Trimming at V came to 4 bases and at J to 3 bases, leaving 5 bases not matched to a gene. CDR3 sequence (DNA): TGTGCCATCAGTGCATGGGACAGGAACTACGAGCAGTACTTC. It yields the protein CAISAWDRNYEQYF.

The genes are TRBV20-1 and TRBJ2-1; TRBD2 matches at 13 bases. Germline-derived CDR1 and CDR2 are DFQATT and SNEGSKA (reference sequence). V was clipped by 6 bases and J by 6 bases; unmatched bases: 8. The CDR3 extends over 15 amino acids. The CDR3 sequence: CSAPPTSGRANEQFF. The DNA for the CDR3 is TGCAGTGCCCCACCCACTAGCGGGAGGGCCAATGAGCAGTTCTTC.

This clonotype has a count of ten or more. This rearrangement joins TRBV5-6 to TRBJ2-1; 8 bases map to TRBD1. With V trimmed by 0 bases and J by 7 bases, 6 bases remained unmatched. This CDR3 region has 15 residues. Per the germline V gene, CDR1 is SGHDT and CDR2 is YYEEEE. The CDR3 protein is CASSLDQGAWNEQFF. CDR3 DNA sequence: TGTGCCAGCAGCTTGGACCAGGGGGCGTGGAATGAGCAGTTCTTC.

The rearrangement joins TRBV18 to TRBJ1-3; TRBD1 matches 9 bases. This CDR3 is 15 amino acids long. With V trimmed by 3 bases and J by 2 bases, 2 bases remained unmatched. Germline V gene sequence: CDR1 KGHSH, CDR2 LQKENI. CDR3 nucleotide sequence: TGTGCCAGCTCACCTGGGACAGGGCCTGGAAACACCATATATTTT. This gives the protein CASSPGTGPGNTIYF.

This sequence joins TRBV20-1 and TRBJ2-7; D may be TRBD2 (6 bases). The CDR3 runs to 11 residues. V gave up 0 bases and J gave up 10 bases, with 10 bases separating them. Per germline, CDR1 DFQATT and CDR2 SNEGSKA (reference sequence). CDR3 amino acids: CSARELAVQYF. CDR3 sequence (DNA): TGCAGTGCTAGAGAACTAGCTGTACAGTACTTC.

This clonotype was recorded a few times. This rearrangement joins TRBV7-2 to TRBJ2-3; a possible D gene is TRBD1 (5 bases). Per germline, CDR1 SGHTA and CDR2 FQGNSA. V lost 1 base and J 6 bases, leaving 17 bases between the germline ends. The CDR3 consists of 16 residues. CDR3 region: CASSLGVARTGDTQYF. CDR3 coding DNA: TGTGCCAGCAGCTTAGGGGTGGCTAGAACAGGTGATACGCAGTATTTT. The variable domain in full, completed from reference TRBV7-2 and TRBJ2-3, reads GAGVSQSPSNKVTEKGKDVELRCDPISGHTALYWYRQSLGQGLEFLIYFQGNSAPDKSGLPSDRFSAERTGGSVSTLTIQRTQQEDSAVYLCASSLGVARTGDTQYFGPGTRLTVL.

This clonotype appeared a few times. The V gene is TRBV11-2, the J gene TRBJ2-1; 8 bases are a match to TRBD2. Germline CDR1 is SGHAT and CDR2 is FQNNGV. This CDR3 comprises 15 residues. Trimming took 0 bases from V and 6 from J; bases not matched to a gene: 4. CDR3 nucleotide sequence: TGTGCCAGCAGCTTAGAGAGCGGGAGTCTCAATGAGCAGTTCTTC. Amino acids: CASSLESGSLNEQFF. Full variable domain (missing parts from reference TRBV11-2 and TRBJ2-1): EAGVAQSPRYKIIEKRQSVAFWCNPISGHATLYWYQQILGQGPKLLIQFQNNGVVDDSQLPKDRFSAERLKGVDSTLKIQPAKLEDSAVYLCASSLESGSLNEQFFGPGTRLTVL.

In regard to this clonotype: A much larger clone differs by one base, so this may be a read error. V and J are TRBV7-3 and TRBJ2-2, with D possibly TRBD2 on 6 matching bases. V lost 2 bases and J 3 bases, leaving 7 bases between the germline ends. This CDR3 contains 14 residues. CDR1 is SGHTA and CDR2 is FQGTGA in the germline V gene. CDR3 in DNA: TGTGCCAGCAGCTTACCGGGGGACACCGGGGAGCTGTTTTTT. It encodes CASSLPGDTGELFF.

The chain carries TRBV29-1 and TRBJ2-7; a possible D gene is TRBD1 (5 bases). V lost 6 bases to trimming and J lost 5 bases, with 17 bases between them. The length of the CDR3 is 13 residues. The germline gives CDR1 SQVTM, CDR2 ANQGSEA. CDR3 amino acids: CSVLTGARNEQYF. CDR3 nucleotide sequence: TGCAGCGTACTCACAGGAGCTCGGAACGAGCAGTACTTC.

This clonotype was counted only a few times. The V gene is TRBV15, the J gene TRBJ2-7; D may be TRBD1 or TRBD2 (5 bases each). The CDR3 contains 14 residues. Germline values: CDR1 LNHNV, CDR2 YYDKDF (reference sequence). Trimming removed 1 base from V and 3 bases from J, with 10 bases in between. The DNA for the CDR3 is TGTGCCACCAGCAGAGTAGCAGGGAGCTACGAGCAGTACTTC. Its translation: CATSRVAGSYEQYF.

This clonotype has ten or more counts. The V and J genes are TRBV7-2 and TRBJ2-7; D is unclear. CDR3 length: 11 residues. Germline lookup yields CDR1 SGHTA and CDR2 FQGNSA. V was shortened by 5 bases and J by 2 bases, with 4 bases between the two germline ends. CDR3 amino acids: CASSLTYEQYF. Here the CDR3 DNA reads TGTGCCAGCAGCCTCACCTACGAGCAGTACTTC. Supplemented by reference TRBV7-2 and TRBJ2-7, the full variable domain reads GAGVSQSPSNKVTEKGKDVELRCDPISGHTALYWYRQSLGQGLEFLIYFQGNSAPDKSGLPSDRFSAERTGGSVSTLTIQRTQQEDSAVYLCASSLTYEQYFGPGTRLTVT.

With respect to this clonotype: This sequence may be a read error, since a much larger clone differs from it by one base. This chain connects TRBV5-6 to TRBJ2-2; D remains unclear. Trimming cost V 0 bases and J 7 bases, with 4 bases left between them. There are 12 residues in the CDR3. Germline V lookup: CDR1 SGHDT, CDR2 YYEEEE. CDR3 coding DNA: TGTGCCAGCAGCTTGGACAGCGGGGAGCTGTTTTTT. Translation: CASSLDSGELFF.

In its sample, this clonotype was seen a few times. The CDR3 sequence is CASSLAPLAGTQYF. CDR3 bases: TGTGCCAGCAGCTTAGCGCCACTAGCGGGGACCCAGTACTTC. The chain links TRBV7-8 to TRBJ2-5, with TRBD2 identical over 9 bases. J was trimmed by 7 bases and V by 0 bases; bases with no gene match: 3. The CDR3 runs to 14 residues. The germline CDR1 and CDR2 sequences are SGHVS and FQNEAQ.

A few counts support this clonotype. The rearrangement links TRBV7-8 to TRBJ2-7; TRBD1 agrees at 8 bases. Germline V gene data show CDR1 as SGHVS and CDR2 as FQNEAQ. Trimming took 5 bases from V and 0 from J; bases not matched to a gene: 6. The CDR3 length is 15 residues. In DNA, the CDR3 is TGTGCCAGCAGCGCGGGACAGGTCCTCTCCTACGAGCAGTACTTC. It encodes CASSAGQVLSYEQYF.

This clonotype was seen a few times. V usage is TRBV5-5 and J usage is TRBJ2-3, with D uncertain. From germline, CDR1 is SGHKS and CDR2 YYEKEE (reference sequence). V dropped 4 bases and J dropped 0 bases, with 15 bases sitting between them. The CDR3 extends over 16 amino acids. CDR3 DNA: TGTGCCAGCAGCCAAACTCGCCGCCCTAGCACAGATACGCAGTATTTT. This encodes CASSQTRRPSTDTQYF.

This clonotype was seen at least ten times. V and J are TRBV7-6 and TRBJ2-2; D is perhaps TRBD1 (5 bases). This CDR3 region has 15 residues. From germline, CDR1 is SGHVS and CDR2 FNYEAQ. The ends were cut back, 7 bases at V and 8 bases at J, with 20 bases in the middle. The chain's CDR3 is CASNSRTSTGGELFF. CDR3 DNA: TGTGCCAGCAACTCTCGGACCTCAACAGGAGGGGAGCTGTTTTTT.

This chain connects TRBV20-1 to TRBJ2-6; 7 nucleotides match TRBD1. V shed 2 bases, J shed 0 bases, and the junction held 10 bases outside the gene matches. Germline V lookup: CDR1 DFQATT, CDR2 SNEGSKA (reference sequence). The CDR3 length is 18 residues. CDR3 sequence reads: CSARFGTVLNSGANVLTF. As DNA, the CDR3 is TGCAGTGCTAGATTTGGGACAGTGTTGAACTCTGGGGCCAACGTCCTGACTTTC.

This clonotype was seen repeatedly, ten times or more. The CDR3 protein is CASSGTPSYNEQFF. The CDR3 DNA is TGTGCCAGCAGCGGGACTCCTTCCTACAATGAGCAGTTCTTC. The rearrangement links TRBV7-9 to TRBJ2-1, with a tentative D call TRBD2 (6 bases). V lost 5 bases to trimming and J lost 1 base, with 9 bases between them. Germline V gene data show CDR1 as SEHNR and CDR2 as FQNEAQ (reference sequence). The CDR3 is 14 amino acids.

This clonotype was seen only a few times. V is TRBV6-1 and J is TRBJ2-1; 8 nucleotides match TRBD2. V was pared by 6 bases and J by 6 bases, with 4 bases of the junction left unmatched. Germline CDR1 is MNHNS and CDR2 is SASEGT. The CDR3 length is 13 residues. The CDR3 DNA reads TGTGCCAGCAGGGCCGGGACTAGCAATGAGCAGTTCTTC. Amino acids: CASRAGTSNEQFF.

V usage is TRBV10-1 and J usage is TRBJ2-1; 8 bases align to TRBD2. The CDR3 runs 16 residues. V dropped 4 bases and J dropped 1; count of bases not matched to a gene: 6. Germline V lookup: CDR1 WNHNN, CDR2 SYGVQD (reference sequence). The CDR3 reads CASSALAGPSYNEQFF. Written as DNA, the CDR3 is TGCGCCAGCAGTGCCTTAGCGGGGCCGTCCTACAATGAGCAGTTCTTC.